The clone carrying this T cell receptor (beta chain) was seen ten or more times. Researchers turned away patients with other autoimmune diseases, uncontrolled infections, pregnancy or lactation. An approximately 10 ml volume of fresh peripheral blood provided the PBMCs. The TCR beta CDR3 regions underwent amplification from RNA transcripts. After a first-round RT-PCR with HTBI primers, a second-round multiplex PCR was run. From the multiplex PCR reads, TCRdb called clonotypes with MiXCR, one entry per CDR3 protein. The sample includes approximately 460,000 distinct CDR3 sequences, approximately 14% of them seen just once. The data derive from a study of Graves' ophthalmopathy and Graves' hyperthyroidism. Study overall: Pretreatment peripheral blood was obtained at initial diagnosis.

The CDR3 runs to 13 residues. V was pared by 6 bases and J by 3 bases, with 11 bases between. The V gene's germline CDR1 is MNHNS and CDR2 SASEGT. The sequence came from a woman in her 30s with Graves' ophthalmopathy. Sequencing used blood. The V gene is TRBV6-1, the J gene TRBJ1-1, with D perhaps TRBD1 (6 bases). CDR3 amino acids: CASRRGQDTEAFF. CDR3 DNA: TGTGCCAGCAGGCGGGGGCAGGACACTGAAGCTTTCTTT.